The 30 T cell receptor beta chains reported below all come from one sample, sequenced in a study of radiation and T cells in renal cell carcinoma. Sequencing used immunoSEQ multiplex PCR; TCRdb keeps in-frame clones, though not all of them. The sample carries roughly 75,000 clones, 82% recorded once. Time point: blood 2 weeks post-SBRT. This sample's treatment: 15 Gy SBRT to primary tumor, nephrectomy 4 weeks later. The specimen was blood, collected from a patient whose treatment included radiotherapy and nephrectomy. All receptors come from a man aged 60 to 69 with renal cell carcinoma.

V usage is TRBV5-4 and J usage is TRBJ2-7, with D possibly TRBD2 on 5 matching bases. The V end was cut by 4 bases, the J end by 5 bases, with 10 bases between. CDR1 and CDR2 (germline): SGHNT, YYREEE (reference sequence). The CDR3 sequence is 12 residues long. In DNA, the CDR3 is TGTGCCAGCAGCATGGACGGGAACGAGCAGTACTTC. Translation: CASSMDGNEQYF. Complete variable domain (other parts from reference TRBV5-4 and TRBJ2-7): ETGVTQSPTHLIKTRGQQVTLRCSSQSGHNTVSWYQQALGQGPQFIFQYYREEENGRGNFPPRFSGLQFPNYSSELNVNALELDDSALYLCASSMDGNEQYFGPGTRLTVT.

The V and J genes are TRBV10-1 and TRBJ1-3, with no clear D. V lost 1 base and J 5 bases, leaving 18 bases between the germline ends. Germline V gene sequence: CDR1 WNHNN, CDR2 SYGVQD (reference sequence). This CDR3 has 17 amino acids. The CDR3 loop reads CASSELDLLQHRNTIYF. The DNA of the CDR3 is TGCGCCAGCAGTGAGTTGGACCTGCTCCAACACCGAAACACCATATATTTT.

The chain carries TRBV9 and TRBJ2-5; perhaps TRBD1 as D (8 bases). Germline V gives CDR1 SGDLS, CDR2 YYNGEE. CDR3 size: 15 residues. V was trimmed by 1 base and J by 2 bases, leaving 12 bases between them. This CDR3 reads CASSVIQGGQETQYF. CDR3 coding DNA: TGTGCCAGCAGCGTAATACAGGGGGGGCAAGAGACCCAGTACTTC.

The chain joins TRBV5-1 to TRBJ1-1; a possible D gene is TRBD1 (5 bases). Per germline, CDR1 SGHRS and CDR2 YFSETQ. V gave up 0 bases and J gave up 0 bases, with 12 bases separating them. The CDR3 loop spans 16 amino acids. This chain's CDR3 is CASSLVPGGLNTEAFF. The DNA for the CDR3 is TGCGCCAGCAGCTTGGTTCCGGGGGGACTGAACACTGAAGCTTTCTTT.

The chain is built from TRBV27 and TRBJ2-3; D unclear. V was clipped by 3 bases and J by 0 bases, with 7 bases between them. In germline, CDR1 is MNHEY, CDR2 SMNVEV (reference sequence). This CDR3 is built from 14 residues. The CDR3 here is CASSLQSSTDTQYF. The CDR3 DNA follows: TGTGCCAGCAGTTTGCAGAGTAGCACAGATACGCAGTATTTT.

The chain recombines TRBV7-9 with TRBJ2-5; D is perhaps TRBD2 (6 bases). Germline loops: CDR1 SEHNR, CDR2 FQNEAQ (reference sequence). V was shortened by 1 base and J by 2 bases, with 14 bases between the two germline ends. The CDR3 covers 16 residues. The CDR3 here is CASSLVSGVGQETQYF. The CDR3 DNA reads TGTGCCAGCAGCTTAGTTTCGGGGGTGGGTCAAGAGACCCAGTACTTC.

The J gene is TRBJ2-7, the V gene TRBV10-3; D uncertain. This CDR3 contains 13 residues. V dropped 3 bases and J dropped 2 bases, with 8 bases sitting between them. Germline lookup yields CDR1 ENHRY and CDR2 SYGVKD. The DNA for the CDR3 is TGTGCCATCAGTGAAAACAGCCCCTACGAGCAGTACTTC. This translates into CAISENSPYEQYF.

The chain is built from TRBV19 and TRBJ2-1; 13 positions agree with TRBD2. Germline CDR1 and CDR2: LNHDA and SQIVND (reference sequence). Trimming cost V 5 bases and J 4 bases; bases outside gene matches: 8. The CDR3 has 17 amino acids. CDR3 loop: CASSLRLLAGGYNEQFF. The CDR3 nucleotides read TGTGCCAGTAGTCTCCGATTACTAGCGGGAGGGTACAATGAGCAGTTCTTC.

The chain is built from TRBV6-5 and TRBJ2-1, with D possibly TRBD2 on 7 matching bases. There are 16 residues in the CDR3. The V gene lost 6 bases and the J gene lost 4 bases, with 19 bases spanning the gap. Germline assignment: CDR1 MNHEY and CDR2 SVGAGI. The CDR3 sequence: CASSYDPEGGYNEQFF. The CDR3 DNA follows: TGTGCCAGCAGCTACGATCCGGAGGGGGGGTACAATGAGCAGTTCTTC.

This chain links TRBV30 with TRBJ1-4; D is unclear. Per the germline V gene, CDR1 is GTSNPN and CDR2 is SVGIG (reference sequence). V lost 3 bases to trimming and J lost 2 bases, with 4 bases between them. CDR3 size: 12 residues. CDR3 sequence: CAWRHTNEKLFF. CDR3 DNA sequence: TGTGCCTGGAGGCATACTAATGAAAAACTGTTTTTT.

This chain joins TRBV7-2 and TRBJ2-7, with D possibly being TRBD2 (6 bases). This CDR3 region has 14 residues. Germline V CDR1 and CDR2: SGHTA, FQGNSA. With 1 base removed from V and 4 bases from J, the gap between germline ends came to 11 bases. This CDR3 is CASSLGTTPYEQYF. Written as DNA, the CDR3 is TGTGCCAGCAGCTTAGGGACTACCCCATACGAGCAGTACTTC.

The chain employs TRBV18 and TRBJ2-5; D unclear. The CDR3 is 12 residues long. V lost 4 bases to trimming and J lost 4 bases, with 7 bases between them. CDR1 is KGHSH, CDR2 LQKENI, per germline. CDR3 in DNA: TGTGCCAGCTCACTAAATAGAGAGACCCAGTACTTC. Protein sequence: CASSLNRETQYF.

V and J are TRBV28 and TRBJ2-2, with a possible D match to TRBD2 (7 bases). CDR1 and CDR2 (germline): MDHEN, SYDVKM. The CDR3 totals 16 residues. With 8 bases removed from V and 5 bases from J, the gap between germline ends came to 21 bases. In DNA form, the CDR3 reads TGTGCCAGCGGAGGATCTGGAGGGAGGGGGACCGGGGAGCTGTTTTTT. Amino acid sequence: CASGGSGGRGTGELFF.

The V gene is TRBV20-1, the J gene TRBJ2-3; possibly TRBD1 or TRBD2 for D (5 bases each). Between the trimmed V and J ends, which lost 6 bases and 6 bases, there was a span of 10 bases. This CDR3 contains 11 residues. Germline CDR1 DFQATT, CDR2 SNEGSKA (reference sequence). CDR3 loop: CSASWGDTQYF. In DNA, the CDR3 is TGCAGTGCCTCATGGGGGGATACGCAGTATTTT.

The chain uses TRBV7-9 and TRBJ2-2; D remains ambiguous. V lost 3 bases to trimming and J lost 5 bases, with 16 bases between them. The CDR3 spans 16 residues. CDR1 and CDR2 (germline): SEHNR, FQNEAQ (reference sequence). CDR3 nucleotides: TGTGCCAGCAGCTTCGTCGGTCCCCTCGAAACCGGGGAGCTGTTTTTT. Amino acids: CASSFVGPLETGELFF.

This clone was observed a few times. The V and J genes are TRBV7-8 and TRBJ1-3, with D unclear. Germline CDR1 SGHVS, CDR2 FQNEAQ. This CDR3 comprises 16 residues. V was pared by 1 base and J by 0 bases, with 10 bases between. The CDR3 reads CASSLGGARSGNTIYF. The CDR3 DNA reads as TGTGCCAGCAGCTTAGGAGGAGCACGCTCTGGAAACACCATATATTTT.

On this clone: This sample also contains other DNA sequences that code for the same CDR3. This sequence joins TRBV9 and TRBJ2-3; D is undetermined. V was pared by 0 bases and J by 1 base, with 3 bases between. CDR1 is SGDLS, CDR2 YYNGEE, per germline. The CDR3 totals 13 residues. The CDR3 loop is CASSVGGTDTQYF. CDR3 nucleotide sequence: TGTGCCAGCAGCGTAGGAGGCACAGATACGCAGTATTTT.

V usage is TRBV29-1 and J usage is TRBJ1-1, with 12 bases identical to TRBD1. The CDR3 extends over 13 amino acids. Germline CDR1 and CDR2: SQVTM and ANQGSEA. V shed 6 bases, J shed 1 base, and the junction held 0 bases outside the gene matches. As DNA, the CDR3 is TGCAGCGTGGGACAGGGGGCGAACACTGAAGCTTTCTTT. Amino acids: CSVGQGANTEAFF. The full variable domain, with the rest looked up from reference TRBV29-1 and TRBJ1-1, is SAVISQKPSRDICQRGTSLTIQCQVDSQVTMMFWYRQQPGQSLTLIATANQGSEATYESGFVIDKFPISRPNLTFSTLTVSNMSPEDSSIYLCSVGQGANTEAFFGQGTRLTVV.

In this sample, this clone turned up a few times. Other DNA sequences in the sample encode the same CDR3. The V gene is TRBV9, the J gene TRBJ2-1, with D unclear. Germline-derived CDR1 and CDR2 are SGDLS and YYNGEE. This CDR3 contains 14 residues. V shed 1 base and J shed 5 bases, with 10 bases lying between them. This chain's CDR3 is CASSVRFENNEQFF. As DNA, the CDR3 is TGTGCCAGCAGCGTAAGGTTCGAGAACAATGAGCAGTTCTTC.

The table lists this clone with a few counts. V gene TRBV10-3 combines with J gene TRBJ2-5; a weak D match, TRBD2 (5 bases). Germline V gene data show CDR1 as ENHRY and CDR2 as SYGVKD. The length of the CDR3 is 12 residues. V lost 0 bases, J lost 7 bases, and 6 bases lay in between. CDR3 DNA: TGTGCCATCAGTGAGTCGGCGGGGACCCAGTACTTC. It specifies CAISESAGTQYF.

This clone was counted between two and nine times. The chain has TRBV11-2 and TRBJ1-1; the D gene is possibly TRBD1 (5 bases). Trimming shortened V by 5 bases and J by 0 bases, and 10 bases separated the two germline ends. This CDR3 comprises 14 residues. Per germline, CDR1 SGHAT and CDR2 FQNNGV. The CDR3 DNA is TGTGCCAGCAGCATGGGACGGGTGAACACTGAAGCTTTCTTT. As protein: CASSMGRVNTEAFF.

This chain uses TRBV28 with TRBJ1-2; 8 bases line up with TRBD1. The junction had 3 bases not matched to a gene; V was cut back by 2 bases and J by 4 bases. The CDR3 contains 14 residues. Looked up from germline, CDR1 is MDHEN and CDR2 is SYDVKM. CDR3 DNA: TGTGCCAGCAGTTTAAGGGACAGGTCCTATGGCTACACCTTC. Amino acid sequence: CASSLRDRSYGYTF.

The CDR3 DNA reads as TGTGCCAGCAGGATACCGCAGGACTATGGCTACACCTTC. It is translated as CASRIPQDYGYTF. The chain employs TRBV6-6 and TRBJ1-2, with D uncertain. The germline CDR1 and CDR2 sequences are MNHNY and SVGAGI (reference sequence). V lost 6 bases to trimming and J lost 3 bases, with 11 bases between them. This CDR3 region has 13 residues.

The chain has TRBV19 and TRBJ2-3, with a possible D match to TRBD2 (5 bases). Looked up from germline, CDR1 is LNHDA and CDR2 is SQIVND (reference sequence). V was pared by 0 bases and J by 0 bases, with 13 bases between. This CDR3 contains 17 residues. CDR3 in DNA: TGTGCCAGTAGTATAGATATCAGCGGAGCTAGCACAGATACGCAGTATTTT. As protein: CASSIDISGASTDTQYF. Supplemented by reference TRBV19 and TRBJ2-3, the full variable domain reads DGGITQSPKYLFRKEGQNVTLSCEQNLNHDAMYWYRQDPGQGLRLIYYSQIVNDFQKGDIAEGYSVSREKKESFPLTVTSAQKNPTAFYLCASSIDISGASTDTQYFGPGTRLTVL.

The genes are TRBV7-9 and TRBJ1-2; tentatively, D is TRBD1 (5 bases). Deletions cut 4 bases from V and 5 bases from J, with 8 bases between. The CDR3 runs to 12 residues. Germline V gene lookup returns CDR1 SEHNR and CDR2 FQNEAQ (reference sequence). CDR3 DNA: TGTGCCAGCAGCTATCCAGGGTATGGCTACACCTTC. It codes for CASSYPGYGYTF.

The rearrangement joins TRBV14 to TRBJ2-2, with TRBD1 matching 8 bases. The CDR3 covers 13 residues. Germline trimming cut 6 bases from V and 3 bases from J; bases unmatched to any gene: 0. Germline V CDR1 and CDR2: SGHDN, FVKESK. The CDR3 nucleotides are TGTGCCAGCAGGACAGGGGACACCGGGGAGCTGTTTTTT. This gives the protein CASRTGDTGELFF.

This clone appeared once. The chain employs TRBV18 and TRBJ1-1, with TRBD1 matching 7 bases. The CDR3 length is 16 residues. Germline V gene lookup returns CDR1 KGHSH and CDR2 LQKENI. After removal of 3 bases from V and 0 bases from J, the junction contained 7 bases not matched to a gene. CDR3 in amino acids: CASSPWDRSLNTEAFF. Written as DNA, the CDR3 is TGTGCCAGCTCACCGTGGGACAGAAGTCTGAACACTGAAGCTTTCTTT.

The chain employs TRBV14 and TRBJ2-1; D is tentatively TRBD1 or TRBD2 (5 bases each). This CDR3 region has 12 residues. The ends were cut back, 0 bases at V and 12 bases at J, with 9 bases in the middle. In germline, CDR1 is SGHDN, CDR2 FVKESK. Here the CDR3 reads CASSQDRGRQFF. As DNA, the CDR3 is TGTGCCAGCAGCCAAGATCGGGGACGGCAGTTCTTC.

The CDR3 loop is CAISERASVGVAVNTGELFF. CDR3 in DNA: TGTGCCATCAGTGAGAGGGCTAGCGTCGGAGTAGCGGTGAACACCGGGGAGCTGTTTTTT. The chain uses TRBV10-3 and TRBJ2-2, with a tentative D call TRBD2 (6 bases). Per germline, CDR1 ENHRY and CDR2 SYGVKD. The CDR3 totals 20 residues. The V end lost 2 bases, the J end lost 1 base, and 23 bases lay between the germline ends.

In regard to this clone: Being one base from a much bigger clone, this may be a read error. The identical CDR3 is also encoded by other nucleotide sequences in the sample. The V call is TRBV5-8, the J call TRBJ2-2; D unclear. The CDR3 runs 17 residues. Germline assignment: CDR1 SGHTS and CDR2 YDEGEE. Trimming stripped 0 bases from V and 3 bases from J, with 15 bases between. CDR3: CASSLESGTLYTGELFF. The CDR3 DNA sequence: TGTGCCAGCAGCTTGGAGTCGGGCACATTATACACCGGGGAGCTGTTTTTT.